Listed below are T cell receptor beta chains from one sample, sequenced in a study of cytotoxic CD8 clonotypes in ibrutinib-treated CLL. Using immunoSEQ multiplex PCR, the repertoire was profiled, and TCRdb retains in-frame clones only, with some absent. The table has approximately 350,000 clones, 60% to 80% seen once; the top ten hold 6% to 6.5%. This material consisted of PBMCs, taken after 36 months of ibrutinib treatment. These receptors were obtained from a human donor with chronic lymphocytic leukemia. Each CDR3 is given with its conserved first and last residue. The D gene is left open where the match is weak. Clone size is given for some rows only: seen once, a few or many times, or a class if the clone is expanded.

D gene	J gene	V gene	clone size	CDR3 DNA	CDR3 protein
TRBD1	TRBJ1-2	TRBV5-6	once	TGTGCCAGCAGCTTGGTGGGACAGGGGGCAAACTATGGCTACACCTTC	CASSLVGQGANYGYTF
.	TRBJ1-6	TRBV4-1	.	TGCGCCAGCAGCCTTAATCAGGGGTCCTATAATTCACCCCTCCACTTT	CASSLNQGSYNSPLHF
.	TRBJ2-1	TRBV11-2	once	TGTGCCAGCAGCTTAGTCCCCTGGTCTGGCTCCTACAATGAGCAGTTCTTC	CASSLVPWSGSYNEQFF
TRBD2	TRBJ2-1	TRBV5-1	.	TGCGCCAGTGGGGAGGGGTATTACAATGAGCAGTTCTTC	CASGEGYYNEQFF
.	TRBJ2-7	TRBV6-1	.	TGTGCCAGCAGTTCCCGGGCCTCCTACGAGCAGTACTTC	CASSSRASYEQYF
.	TRBJ1-3	TRBV27	.	TGTGCGGCGGTCCACCGGGGAAACTACTCTGGAAACACCATATATTTT	CAAVHRGNYSGNTIYF
.	TRBJ2-2	TRBV28	.	TGTGCCAGCAGGGCATTGGACAAGATAAACACCGGGGAGCTGTTTTTT	CASRALDKINTGELFF
.	TRBJ1-2	TRBV7-2	.	TGTGCCAGCAGCTTAGAACAGGCCGGGATAGAGTATGGCTACACCTTC	CASSLEQAGIEYGYTF
TRBD1	TRBJ2-5	TRBV25-1	.	TGTGCCAGCAGTGAACCCGGGACAGGGGCAGGAGAGACCCAGTACTTC	CASSEPGTGAGETQYF
TRBD2	TRBJ2-1	TRBV9	.	TGTGCCAGCAGCGTATCCCCCGGACTAGCCAACAATGAGCAGTTCTTC	CASSVSPGLANNEQFF
.	TRBJ1-1	TRBV19	.	TGTGCCAGTAGTGTTGGACAGTTGAACACTGAAGCTTTCTTT	CASSVGQLNTEAFF
.	TRBJ2-7	TRBV2	.	TGTGCCAGCAGTGAAGATGTGGGGAACTACGAGCAGTACTTC	CASSEDVGNYEQYF
.	TRBJ1-5	TRBV15	.	TGTGCCACCAGCAGAGATAGGGGCGGGGGGCGTCAGCCCCAGCATTTT	CATSRDRGGGRQPQHF
.	TRBJ2-5	TRBV5-6	.	TGTGCCAGCAGCTTGGCTGGTGAGTCGCAGACCCAGTACTTC	CASSLAGESQTQYF
TRBD1	TRBJ2-7	TRBV19	.	TGTGCCAGTAGTCCGGGCCACAGGGGGAGCTACGAGCAGTACTTC	CASSPGHRGSYEQYF
.	TRBJ2-7	TRBV28	.	TGTGCCAGCAGTCCCCTCGGGCAGGTCTCCTACGAGCAGTACTTC	CASSPLGQVSYEQYF
.	TRBJ2-7	TRBV9	.	TGTGCCAGCAGCCACCGGGGAGGTAGCTCCTACGAGCAGTACTTC	CASSHRGGSSYEQYF
.	TRBJ2-2	TRBV4-3	.	TGCGCCAGCAGCCAAAAGACCGGGGAGCTGTTTTTT	CASSQKTGELFF
.	TRBJ2-5	TRBV2	.	TGTGCCAGCAGTGAAAACGGCGAAAGGGGCCTAGAGACCCAGTACTTC	CASSENGERGLETQYF
.	TRBJ2-7	TRBV2	.	TGTGCCAGCAGTGGTCTGGGCCGGAGCTCCTACGAGCAGTACTTC	CASSGLGRSSYEQYF
TRBD1	TRBJ2-2	TRBV27	.	TGTGCCAGCAGTTTTGGGACAGGGCGGACCCCCGGGGAGCTGTTTTTT	CASSFGTGRTPGELFF
.	TRBJ1-1	TRBV29-1	.	TGCAGCGTTGAAGACCCAGGCCTTGAAGCTTTCTTT	CSVEDPGLEAFF
TRBD1	TRBJ1-5	TRBV6-1	.	TGTGCCAGCAGTGAGGTCGGGACAGGGGGCAATCAGCCCCAGCATTTT	CASSEVGTGGNQPQHF
.	TRBJ2-7	TRBV6-5	few	TGTGCCAGCAGTTACTCGTTATGGGGGTCCCACGAGCAGTACTTC	CASSYSLWGSHEQYF
.	TRBJ2-1	TRBV28	.	TGTGCCAGCAGGATAGCGCCGGGCTCCTACAATGAGCAGTTCTTC	CASRIAPGSYNEQFF
.	TRBJ2-5	TRBV2	once	TGTGCCAGCATGATCGGAGGAGAGACCCAGTACTTC	CASMIGGETQYF
.	TRBJ2-2	TRBV14	few	TGTGCCAGCAGCCAAGAGACGTACGGGGAGCTGTTTTTT	CASSQETYGELFF
.	TRBJ2-3	TRBV5-8	.	TGTGCCAGCAGCCGGGGAGTAACGACAGATACGCAGTATTTT	CASSRGVTTDTQYF
.	TRBJ1-2	TRBV10-3	.	TGTGCCATCAGTGAGTCCTCGCCCTACAGGACGGGAGGTGGCTACACCTTC	CAISESSPYRTGGGYTF
.	TRBJ1-5	TRBV5-8	few	TGTGCCAGCAGCTCAATACAGGGCAATCAGCCCCAGCATTTT	CASSSIQGNQPQHF
TRBD2	TRBJ2-3	TRBV18	few	TGTGCCAGCTCACCACCGGGACTAGCGGGGGGAGATACGCAGTATTTT	CASSPPGLAGGDTQYF
.	TRBJ2-3	TRBV28	.	TGTGCCAGCAATATTCGAGGAGCAGATACGCAGTATTTT	CASNIRGADTQYF
.	TRBJ1-1	TRBV9	.	TGTGCCAGCAGCGACCTTTTTGGCACTGAAGCTTTCTTT	CASSDLFGTEAFF
.	TRBJ2-2	TRBV14	.	TGTGCCAGCAGCCAAAGGAGCCACAGAAACACCGGGGAGCTGTTTTTT	CASSQRSHRNTGELFF
TRBD1	TRBJ2-7	TRBV7-7	.	TGTGCCAGCAGCTCGGGACAGGGTGGTATCTACGAGCAGTACTTC	CASSSGQGGIYEQYF
TRBD2	TRBJ2-5	TRBV6-6	.	TGTGCCAGCAGAGAACTAGCGGGGGGGCCTAAAGAGACCCAGTACTTC	CASRELAGGPKETQYF
.	TRBJ1-3	TRBV14	once	TGTGCCAGCAGCCAAGTGCGTAGGCCGAGCTCTGGAAACACCATATATTTT	CASSQVRRPSSGNTIYF
.	TRBJ2-3	TRBV29-1	.	TGCAGCGTTGAAGGGGACGGGGGCGCAGATACGCAGTATTTT	CSVEGDGGADTQYF
.	TRBJ2-7	TRBV5-1	few	TGCGCCAGCAGCTTGGGGGCAGGGGTCAGCTCCTACGAGCAGTACTTC	CASSLGAGVSSYEQYF
.	TRBJ2-7	TRBV4-3	once	TGCGCCAGCAGCCAAGACAGTTCGAACGAGCAGTACTTC	CASSQDSSNEQYF
TRBD2	TRBJ2-7	TRBV13	few	TGTGCCAGCAGCTTAGGTAGCGGGGGTTACGAGCAGTACTTC	CASSLGSGGYEQYF
TRBD1	TRBJ1-1	TRBV5-1	.	TGCGCCAGTGGGACAGGGGGCACTGAAGCTTTCTTT	CASGTGGTEAFF
.	TRBJ2-3	TRBV29-1	.	TGCAGCGGCGACACAGGGCTGGTGACAGATACGCAGTATTTT	CSGDTGLVTDTQYF
.	TRBJ2-5	TRBV5-5	.	TGTGCCAGCCACGTACCCTCACCGGGGGAGACCCAGTACTTC	CASHVPSPGETQYF
.	TRBJ2-3	TRBV7-3	.	TGTGCCAGCTCCAGAGGCGGGAAGACAGATACGCAGTATTTT	CASSRGGKTDTQYF
.	TRBJ1-5	TRBV27	.	TGTGCCAGCAGTTCCACTTACAATCAGCCCCAGCATTTT	CASSSTYNQPQHF
.	TRBJ1-2	TRBV18	.	TGTGCCAGCATGACATCGTCGGGGGGCTACACCTTC	CASMTSSGGYTF
.	TRBJ1-2	TRBV2	.	TGTGCCAGCAGTAGCGGGGTACGGTACGGCTACACCTTC	CASSSGVRYGYTF
.	TRBJ1-1	TRBV7-8	.	TGTGCCAGCAGGTCAGGGTTGACGAACACTGAAGCTTTCTTT	CASRSGLTNTEAFF
TRBD1	TRBJ1-2	TRBV9	.	TGTGCCAGCAGCGTAGAGCCCCTGGGACAGTTTAACTATGGCTACACCTTC	CASSVEPLGQFNYGYTF
.	TRBJ2-7	TRBV7-3	few	TGTGCCAGCAGCTCCGGACTTGCATACGAGCAGTACTTC	CASSSGLAYEQYF
.	TRBJ1-2	TRBV5-6	once	TGTGCCAGCAGCTTTCTAGAGGTTAGCGATGGCTACACCTTC	CASSFLEVSDGYTF
.	TRBJ1-3	TRBV10-3	.	TGTGCCATCAGTGAGTCCCAGGGAATTGGAAACACCATATATTTT	CAISESQGIGNTIYF
.	TRBJ1-5	TRBV6-5	.	TGTGCCAGCAGTCACGACAGCCCTTATCAGCCCCAGCATTTT	CASSHDSPYQPQHF